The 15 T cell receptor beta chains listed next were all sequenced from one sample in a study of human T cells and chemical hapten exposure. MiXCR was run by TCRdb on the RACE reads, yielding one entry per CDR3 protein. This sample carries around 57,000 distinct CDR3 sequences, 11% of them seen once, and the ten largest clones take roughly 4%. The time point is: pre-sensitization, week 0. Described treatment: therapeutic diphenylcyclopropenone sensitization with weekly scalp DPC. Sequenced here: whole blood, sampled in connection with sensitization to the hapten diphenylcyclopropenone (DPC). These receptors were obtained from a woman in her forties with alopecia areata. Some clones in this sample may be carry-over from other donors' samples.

The CDR3 is CASSVEGTAPFF. CDR3 in DNA: TGTGCCAGCAGCGTAGAAGGGACTGCTCCGTTCTTC. The chain recombines TRBV9 with TRBJ2-1; D is perhaps TRBD2 (6 bases). The CDR3 is made up of 12 amino acids. Germline loops: CDR1 SGDLS, CDR2 YYNGEE. Trimming stripped 0 bases from V and 15 bases from J, with 13 bases between.

In nucleotides, the CDR3 is TGCAGCGTTGGTATGGGACTAGCGGGTTATGAGCAGTTCTTC. Translation gives CSVGMGLAGYEQFF. The chain carries TRBV29-1 and TRBJ2-1, with TRBD2 matching 12 bases. The J segment lost 8 bases and the V segment lost 4 bases, leaving 6 bases of the junction unmatched. The CDR3 length is 14 residues. Germline V gene data show CDR1 as SQVTM and CDR2 as ANQGSEA.

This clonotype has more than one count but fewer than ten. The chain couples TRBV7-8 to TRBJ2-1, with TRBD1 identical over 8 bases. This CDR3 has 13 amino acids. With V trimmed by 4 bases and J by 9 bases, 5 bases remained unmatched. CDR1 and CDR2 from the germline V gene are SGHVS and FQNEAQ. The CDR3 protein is CASSWGQDPEQFF. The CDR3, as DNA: TGTGCCAGCAGCTGGGGACAGGATCCTGAGCAGTTCTTC.

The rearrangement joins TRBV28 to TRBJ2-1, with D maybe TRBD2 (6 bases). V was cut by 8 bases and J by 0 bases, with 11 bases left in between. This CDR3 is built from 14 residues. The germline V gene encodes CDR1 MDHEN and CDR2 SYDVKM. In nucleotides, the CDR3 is TGTGCCAGCGGGGGGATGAGCTCCTACAATGAGCAGTTCTTC. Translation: CASGGMSSYNEQFF.

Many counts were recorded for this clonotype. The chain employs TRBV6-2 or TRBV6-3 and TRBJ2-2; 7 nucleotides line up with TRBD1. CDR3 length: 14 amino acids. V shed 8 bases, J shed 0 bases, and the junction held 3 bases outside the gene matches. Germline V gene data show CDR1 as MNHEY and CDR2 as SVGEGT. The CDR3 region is CASGTAANTGELFF. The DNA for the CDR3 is TGTGCCAGCGGGACAGCCGCGAACACCGGGGAGCTGTTTTTT.

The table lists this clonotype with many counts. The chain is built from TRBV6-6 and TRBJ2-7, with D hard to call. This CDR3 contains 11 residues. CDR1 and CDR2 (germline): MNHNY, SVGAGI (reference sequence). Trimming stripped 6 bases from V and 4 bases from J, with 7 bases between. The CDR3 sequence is CASRERYEQYF. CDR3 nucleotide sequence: TGTGCCAGCAGGGAGCGATACGAGCAGTACTTC.

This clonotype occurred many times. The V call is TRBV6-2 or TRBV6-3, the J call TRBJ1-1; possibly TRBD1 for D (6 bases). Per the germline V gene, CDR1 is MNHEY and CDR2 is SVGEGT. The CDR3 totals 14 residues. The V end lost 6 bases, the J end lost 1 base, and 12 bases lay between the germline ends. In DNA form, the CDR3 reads TGTGCCAGCAGCCCATTACAGGGGAACACTGAAGCTTTCTTT. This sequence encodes CASSPLQGNTEAFF.

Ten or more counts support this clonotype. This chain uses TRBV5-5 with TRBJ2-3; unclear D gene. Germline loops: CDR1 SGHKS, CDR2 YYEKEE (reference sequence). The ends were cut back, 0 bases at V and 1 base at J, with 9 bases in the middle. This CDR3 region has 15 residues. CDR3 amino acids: CASSLVGVGTDTQYF. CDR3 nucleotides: TGTGCCAGCAGCTTGGTAGGCGTAGGCACAGATACGCAGTATTTT. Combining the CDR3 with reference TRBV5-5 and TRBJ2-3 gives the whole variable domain DAGVTQSPTHLIKTRGQQVTLRCSPISGHKSVSWYQQVLGQGPQFIFQYYEKEERGRGNFPDRFSARQFPNYSSELNVNALLLGDSALYLCASSLVGVGTDTQYFGPGTRLTVL.

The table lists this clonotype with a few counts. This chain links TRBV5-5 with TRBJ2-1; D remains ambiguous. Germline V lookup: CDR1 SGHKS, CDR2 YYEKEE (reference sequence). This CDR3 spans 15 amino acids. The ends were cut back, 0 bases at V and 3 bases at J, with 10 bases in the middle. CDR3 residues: CASSLGPLGYNEQFF. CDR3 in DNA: TGTGCCAGCAGCTTGGGACCTTTGGGCTACAATGAGCAGTTCTTC.

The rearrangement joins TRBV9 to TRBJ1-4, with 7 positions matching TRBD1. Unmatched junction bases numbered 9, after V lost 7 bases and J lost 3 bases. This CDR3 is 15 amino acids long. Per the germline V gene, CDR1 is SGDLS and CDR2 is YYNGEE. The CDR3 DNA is TGTGCCAGCGGCCGTACAGGGGAAGCTAATGAAAAACTGTTTTTT. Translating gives CASGRTGEANEKLFF.

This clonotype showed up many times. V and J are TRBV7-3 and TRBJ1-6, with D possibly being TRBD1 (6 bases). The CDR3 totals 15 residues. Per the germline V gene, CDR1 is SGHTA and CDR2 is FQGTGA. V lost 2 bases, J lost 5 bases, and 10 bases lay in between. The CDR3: CASSLLTGHNSPLHF. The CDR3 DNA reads TGTGCCAGCAGCTTATTGACAGGCCATAATTCACCCCTCCACTTT.

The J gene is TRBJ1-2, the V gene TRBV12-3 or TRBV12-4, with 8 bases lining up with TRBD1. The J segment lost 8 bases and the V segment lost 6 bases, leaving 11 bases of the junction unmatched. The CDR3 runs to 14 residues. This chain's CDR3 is CASSPPNRGEGYTF. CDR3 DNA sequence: TGTGCCAGCAGCCCCCCTAACAGGGGGGAAGGCTACACCTTC.

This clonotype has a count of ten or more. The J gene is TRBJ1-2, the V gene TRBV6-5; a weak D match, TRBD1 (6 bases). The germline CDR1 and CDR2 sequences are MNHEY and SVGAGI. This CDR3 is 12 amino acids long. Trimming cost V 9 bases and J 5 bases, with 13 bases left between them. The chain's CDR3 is CASYRDLYGYTF. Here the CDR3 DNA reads TGTGCCAGTTACAGGGACCTTTATGGCTACACCTTC.

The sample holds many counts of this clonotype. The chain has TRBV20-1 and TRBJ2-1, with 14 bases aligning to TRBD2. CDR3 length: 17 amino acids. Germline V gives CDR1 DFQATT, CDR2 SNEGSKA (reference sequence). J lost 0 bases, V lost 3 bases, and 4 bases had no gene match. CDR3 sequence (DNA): TGCAGTGCTAGTGGACTAGCGGGAGGACTCTCCTACAATGAGCAGTTCTTC. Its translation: CSASGLAGGLSYNEQFF.

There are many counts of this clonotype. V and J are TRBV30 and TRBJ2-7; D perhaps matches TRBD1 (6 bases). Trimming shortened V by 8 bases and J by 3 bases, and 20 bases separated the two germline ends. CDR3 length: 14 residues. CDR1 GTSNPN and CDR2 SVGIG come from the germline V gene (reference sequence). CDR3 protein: CALDRPPSYYEQYF. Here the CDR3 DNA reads TGTGCCCTCGACAGGCCCCCCTCGTACTACGAGCAGTACTTC.